This T cell receptor (beta chain) was sequenced for a study of blood T cell repertoires in COVID-19. The overall study: Collection of acute and convalescent COVID-19 samples took place in the United States, Italy and Spain.

The data were produced by immunoSEQ multiplex PCR, yet TCRdb's version contains in-frame clones alone and is incomplete. This table holds some 260,000 clones, more than 70% found once. The CDR3 length is 14 residues. V was clipped by 6 bases and J by 6 bases; unmatched bases: 7. In germline, CDR1 is MNHEY, CDR2 SVGAGI. Sequenced material: peripheral blood. V is TRBV6-5 and J is TRBJ1-5, with 8 bases aligning to TRBD1. This clonotype originated in a woman aged 40 to 50 who had recovered from COVID-19. In DNA form, the CDR3 reads TGTGCCAGCAGCCAGGGGGCGCGGGGTCAGCCCCAGCATTTT. This sequence encodes CASSQGARGQPQHF.